This T cell receptor beta chain was retrieved from a study of radiation and T cells in renal cell carcinoma. Study overall: Nephrectomy followed 15 Gy stereotactic body radiation by 4 weeks. Findings and caveats of the study: Without pretreatment biopsies, baseline tumor clonotype presence was undetermined.

This table comes from immunoSEQ multiplex PCR, and its TCRdb copy is limited to in-frame clones, with some not included. The sample shows about 130,000 clones, 88% of them seen only once. This CDR3 contains 15 residues. Unmatched junction bases numbered 11, after V lost 4 bases and J lost 6 bases. Per the germline V gene, CDR1 is SEHNR and CDR2 is FQNEAQ (reference sequence). As for this clone: The antigen remains unidentified.

Time point denoted: blood 2 weeks post-SBRT. The treatment: 15 Gy SBRT to primary tumor, nephrectomy 4 weeks later. Blood was sampled at baseline, 2 weeks and 4 weeks after SBRT. The origin of this receptor is a woman aged 70-85 years with renal cell carcinoma. The material sequenced was blood, taken from a patient whose treatment included radiotherapy and nephrectomy. The rearrangement uses TRBV7-9 and TRBJ2-7; 8 bases line up with TRBD1. CDR3 bases: TGTGCCAGCAGCTCCAGGGGGCTTTTTGGGACCGAGCAGTACTTC. This translates into CASSSRGLFGTEQYF.